A selection of T cell receptor beta chains follows, all from one sample in a study of blood T cell repertoires in COVID-19. Clones were sequenced by immunoSEQ multiplex PCR, and TCRdb holds only the in-frame ones, with some missing. The data show about 72,000 clones, 86% seen once. Input material: peripheral blood. Source of these receptors: a man younger than 40 with acute or convalescent COVID-19. Both conserved end residues are part of each CDR3. The D gene is left open where the match is weak. Clone size is shown for a subset of rows, as once, few, many or a class of expanded clone.

V gene: TRBV4-3; clone size: NA; D gene: NA; J gene: TRBJ2-5; CDR3 DNA: TGCGCCAGCAGCCAAACTCGGTCGCAAGAGACCCAGTACTTC; CDR3 protein: CASSQTRSQETQYF
V gene: TRBV11-2; clone size: NA; D gene: NA; J gene: TRBJ2-7; CDR3 DNA: TGTGCCAGCAGCTTAGTTTCTAGCTCCTACGAGCAGTACTTC; CDR3 protein: CASSLVSSSYEQYF
V gene: TRBV20-1; clone size: once; D gene: TRBD2; J gene: TRBJ2-7; CDR3 DNA: TGCAGTGCTAGTCTTAGTTGGACTAGCGCCTACGAGCAGTACTTC; CDR3 protein: CSASLSWTSAYEQYF
V gene: TRBV24-1; clone size: NA; D gene: TRBD1; J gene: TRBJ1-4; CDR3 DNA: TGTGCCACCAGTGATCTGGACAGGGACTCAACTAATGAAAAACTGTTTTTT; CDR3 protein: CATSDLDRDSTNEKLFF
V gene: TRBV20-1; clone size: NA; D gene: NA; J gene: TRBJ2-5; CDR3 DNA: TGCAGTGAGGGGGACGGGGAGACCCAGTACTTC; CDR3 protein: CSEGDGETQYF
V gene: TRBV19; clone size: NA; D gene: TRBD2; J gene: TRBJ2-1; CDR3 DNA: TGTGCCAGTAGTAGCGGGAGGCGGAATGAGCAGTTCTTC; CDR3 protein: CASSSGRRNEQFF
V gene: TRBV20-1; clone size: NA; D gene: NA; J gene: TRBJ2-7; CDR3 DNA: TGCAGTGCTAGTCTCCCCCCAGCTAGGAAGCAGTACTTC; CDR3 protein: CSASLPPARKQYF
V gene: TRBV19; clone size: NA; D gene: NA; J gene: TRBJ2-1; CDR3 DNA: TGTGCCAGTAGTATAGCGGGGGAAGCGGGTAGCTCCTACAATGAGCAGTTCTTC; CDR3 protein: CASSIAGEAGSSYNEQFF
V gene: TRBV27; clone size: NA; D gene: TRBD1; J gene: TRBJ2-7; CDR3 DNA: TGTGCCAGCAGTTTAAGGGACAGGGGATATGAAGGGGGTACGAAGCAGTACTTC; CDR3 protein: CASSLRDRGYEGGTKQYF
V gene: TRBV5-1; clone size: NA; D gene: TRBD2; J gene: TRBJ2-3; CDR3 DNA: TGCGCCAGCAGCCCACTAGCGGGGAGCACAGATACGCAGTATTTT; CDR3 protein: CASSPLAGSTDTQYF
V gene: TRBV6-5; clone size: NA; D gene: TRBD1; J gene: TRBJ2-1; CDR3 DNA: TGTGCCAGCAGTACATCCGGGACAGGGTTATATGAGCAGTTCTTC; CDR3 protein: CASSTSGTGLYEQFF
V gene: TRBV19; clone size: few; D gene: TRBD2; J gene: TRBJ2-2; CDR3 DNA: TGTGCCAGCTTAGACCTAGCGGGAGGGGACACCGGGGAGCTGTTTTTT; CDR3 protein: CASLDLAGGDTGELFF
V gene: TRBV18; clone size: few; D gene: TRBD2; J gene: TRBJ2-7; CDR3 DNA: TGTGCCAGCTCACCAGGTTCCGGGAGGGTCTACGAGCAGTACTTC; CDR3 protein: CASSPGSGRVYEQYF
V gene: TRBV10-1; clone size: NA; D gene: NA; J gene: TRBJ2-4; CDR3 DNA: TGCGCCAGCAGTGAGGGTACCCGAGAAGACAAAAACATTCAGTACTTC; CDR3 protein: CASSEGTREDKNIQYF
V gene: TRBV5-1; clone size: once; D gene: NA; J gene: TRBJ1-6; CDR3 DNA: TGCGCCAGCAGCTCAGGGATTTCACCCCTCCACTTT; CDR3 protein: CASSSGISPLHF
V gene: TRBV5-1; clone size: NA; D gene: NA; J gene: TRBJ2-5; CDR3 DNA: TGCGCCAGCAGCTTGGGGTCAGGCGGGCAAGAGACCCAGTACTTC; CDR3 protein: CASSLGSGGQETQYF
V gene: TRBV12-5; clone size: NA; D gene: NA; J gene: TRBJ2-3; CDR3 DNA: TGTGCTAGTGGTCTACCCCTACAGGAGACTAGCACAGATACGCAGTATTTT; CDR3 protein: CASGLPLQETSTDTQYF
V gene: TRBV28; clone size: NA; D gene: TRBD1; J gene: TRBJ2-1; CDR3 DNA: TGTGCCAGCAGTACAAGTAGGACAGGACTCAATGAGCAGTTCTTC; CDR3 protein: CASSTSRTGLNEQFF
V gene: TRBV28; clone size: NA; D gene: NA; J gene: TRBJ1-2; CDR3 DNA: TGTGCCAGCAGATCTCGAAACAGGGTTTATGGCTACACCTTC; CDR3 protein: CASRSRNRVYGYTF
V gene: TRBV11-2; clone size: NA; D gene: NA; J gene: TRBJ2-7; CDR3 DNA: TGTGCCAGCAGCGGTACCGAGGCCCCCTCCTACGAGCAGTACTTC; CDR3 protein: CASSGTEAPSYEQYF
V gene: TRBV28; clone size: NA; D gene: NA; J gene: TRBJ1-5; CDR3 DNA: TGTGCCATCCGGGTTAGCAATCAGCCCCAGCATTTT; CDR3 protein: CAIRVSNQPQHF
V gene: TRBV4-3; clone size: NA; D gene: TRBD2; J gene: TRBJ2-1; CDR3 DNA: TGCGCCAGCAGCCACGGACTAGCCACAAATGAGCAGTTCTTC; CDR3 protein: CASSHGLATNEQFF
V gene: TRBV6-5; clone size: NA; D gene: TRBD2; J gene: TRBJ2-7; CDR3 DNA: TGTGCCAGCAGTTACACGCGGGAGGACGAGCAGTACTTC; CDR3 protein: CASSYTREDEQYF
V gene: TRBV18; clone size: NA; D gene: TRBD1; J gene: TRBJ2-7; CDR3 DNA: TGTGCCAGCTCACCAGCGGACAGGGACTTTAGTGAGCAGTACTTC; CDR3 protein: CASSPADRDFSEQYF
V gene: TRBV6-5; clone size: few; D gene: NA; J gene: TRBJ1-2; CDR3 DNA: TGTGCCAGCAGGGGGGGGCAGGGGAATGGCTACACCTTC; CDR3 protein: CASRGGQGNGYTF
V gene: TRBV7-3; clone size: few; D gene: NA; J gene: TRBJ2-3; CDR3 DNA: TGTGCCAGCAGCTTCGCGCGGGATACGCAGTATTTT; CDR3 protein: CASSFARDTQYF
V gene: TRBV12-1; clone size: NA; D gene: NA; J gene: TRBJ2-1; CDR3 DNA: TGTGCCAGCAGCTTTGACAGGTTAGCGGGAGGGGGCTCGGCGAACAATGAGCAGTTCTTC; CDR3 protein: CASSFDRLAGGGSANNEQFF
V gene: TRBV23-1; clone size: NA; D gene: TRBD1; J gene: TRBJ1-1; CDR3 DNA: TGCGCCAGCAGGAAGGGGGCGTGGAGCACTGAAGCTTTCTTT; CDR3 protein: CASRKGAWSTEAFF
V gene: TRBV5-4; clone size: NA; D gene: TRBD2; J gene: TRBJ2-1; CDR3 DNA: TGTGCCAGCAGCTTGGGGGGACCGGGACTAAGCTCCTACAATGAGCAGTTCTTC; CDR3 protein: CASSLGGPGLSSYNEQFF
V gene: TRBV28; clone size: NA; D gene: TRBD1; J gene: TRBJ1-2; CDR3 DNA: TGTGCCAGCAGTCTAACGGGACAGGGTTATGGCTACACCTTC; CDR3 protein: CASSLTGQGYGYTF
V gene: TRBV6-5; clone size: NA; D gene: NA; J gene: TRBJ2-3; CDR3 DNA: TGTGCCAGCAGGGCCCCGTCCACAGATACGCAGTATTTT; CDR3 protein: CASRAPSTDTQYF
V gene: TRBV30; clone size: NA; D gene: TRBD2; J gene: TRBJ2-1; CDR3 DNA: TGTGCCTGGAGCTTCCGTGGCGGGAGGGCGGTAAATGAGCAGTTCTTC; CDR3 protein: CAWSFRGGRAVNEQFF
V gene: TRBV9; clone size: NA; D gene: NA; J gene: TRBJ1-6; CDR3 DNA: TGTGCCAGCAGCGTACGGGGGAATTCACCCCTCCACTTT; CDR3 protein: CASSVRGNSPLHF
V gene: TRBV19; clone size: NA; D gene: TRBD1; J gene: TRBJ1-6; CDR3 DNA: TGTGCCAGTACCATCGGGACAGGGGGGAATTCACCCCTCCACTTT; CDR3 protein: CASTIGTGGNSPLHF